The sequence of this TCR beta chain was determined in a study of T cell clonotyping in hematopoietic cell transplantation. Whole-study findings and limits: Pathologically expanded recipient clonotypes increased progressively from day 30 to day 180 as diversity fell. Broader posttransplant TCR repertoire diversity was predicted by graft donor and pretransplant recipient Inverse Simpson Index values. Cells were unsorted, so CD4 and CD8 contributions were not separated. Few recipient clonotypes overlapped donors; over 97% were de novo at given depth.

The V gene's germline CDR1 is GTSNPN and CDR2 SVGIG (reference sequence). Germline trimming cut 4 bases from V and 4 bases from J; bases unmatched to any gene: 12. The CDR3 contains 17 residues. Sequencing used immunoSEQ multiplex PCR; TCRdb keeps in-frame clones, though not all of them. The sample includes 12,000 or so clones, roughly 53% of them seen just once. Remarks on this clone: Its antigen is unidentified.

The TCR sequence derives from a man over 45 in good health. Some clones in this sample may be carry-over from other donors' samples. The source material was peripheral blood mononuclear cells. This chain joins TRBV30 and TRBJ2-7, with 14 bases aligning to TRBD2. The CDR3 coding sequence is TGTGCCTGGAACCCACGCGGGGGACTAGCGGGAGCTTACGAGCAGTACTTC. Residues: CAWNPRGGLAGAYEQYF.